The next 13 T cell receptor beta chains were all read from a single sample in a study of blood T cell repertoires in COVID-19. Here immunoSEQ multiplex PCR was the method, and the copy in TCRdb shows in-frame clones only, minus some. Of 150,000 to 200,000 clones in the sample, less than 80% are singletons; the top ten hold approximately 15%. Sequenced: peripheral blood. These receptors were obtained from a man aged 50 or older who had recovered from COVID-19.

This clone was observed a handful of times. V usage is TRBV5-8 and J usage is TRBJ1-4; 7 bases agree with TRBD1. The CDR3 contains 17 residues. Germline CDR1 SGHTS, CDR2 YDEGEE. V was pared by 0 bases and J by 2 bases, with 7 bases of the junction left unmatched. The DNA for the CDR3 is TGTGCCAGCAGCTTGGGATTCTGGGGACAGACTAATGAAAAACTGTTTTTT. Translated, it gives CASSLGFWGQTNEKLFF.

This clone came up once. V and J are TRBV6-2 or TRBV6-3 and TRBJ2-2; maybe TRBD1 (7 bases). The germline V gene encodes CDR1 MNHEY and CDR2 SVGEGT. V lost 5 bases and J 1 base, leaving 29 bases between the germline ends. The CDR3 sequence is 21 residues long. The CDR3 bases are TGTGCCAGCAGTCAACCACTAGCAGGGGGAAAACAAGGAAGGAACACCGGGGAGCTGTTTTTT. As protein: CASSQPLAGGKQGRNTGELFF.

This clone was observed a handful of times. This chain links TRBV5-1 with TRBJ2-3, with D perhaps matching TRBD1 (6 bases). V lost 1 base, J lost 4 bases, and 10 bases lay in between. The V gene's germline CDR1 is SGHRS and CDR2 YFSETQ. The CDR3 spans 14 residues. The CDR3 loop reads CASSLTGPPDTQYF. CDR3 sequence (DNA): TGCGCCAGCAGCTTGACAGGGCCCCCAGATACGCAGTATTTT.

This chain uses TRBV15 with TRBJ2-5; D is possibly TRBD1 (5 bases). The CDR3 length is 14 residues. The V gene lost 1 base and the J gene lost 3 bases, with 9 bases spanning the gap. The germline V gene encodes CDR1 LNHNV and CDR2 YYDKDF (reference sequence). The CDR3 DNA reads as TGTGCCACCAGCAGAGCGACAGAAAAAGAGACCCAGTACTTC. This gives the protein CATSRATEKETQYF.

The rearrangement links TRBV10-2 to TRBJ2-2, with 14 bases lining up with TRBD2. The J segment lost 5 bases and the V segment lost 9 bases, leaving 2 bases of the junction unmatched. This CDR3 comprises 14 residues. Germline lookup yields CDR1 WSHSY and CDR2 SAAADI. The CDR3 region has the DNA TGCGCCAGTGGGACTAGCGGGAGAACCGGGGAGCTGTTTTTT. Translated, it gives CASGTSGRTGELFF.

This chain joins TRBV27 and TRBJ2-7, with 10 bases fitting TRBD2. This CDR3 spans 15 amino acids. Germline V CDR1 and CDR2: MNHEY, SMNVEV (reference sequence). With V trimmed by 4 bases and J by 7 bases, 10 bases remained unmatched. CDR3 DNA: TGTGCCAGCAGTTGGCAGCGGGAGGGCCTCAGGGAGCAGTACTTC. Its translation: CASSWQREGLREQYF.

CDR3 loop: CASSYRWDRKYNEQFF. The CDR3, as DNA: TGTGCCAGCAGTTACCGTTGGGACAGAAAGTACAATGAGCAGTTCTTC. The chain couples TRBV6-5 to TRBJ2-1, with TRBD1 matching over 7 bases. Germline V gene lookup returns CDR1 MNHEY and CDR2 SVGAGI. The V gene end was trimmed by 2 bases and the J gene end by 4 bases; junction bases not matched to a gene: 8. The CDR3 has 16 amino acids.

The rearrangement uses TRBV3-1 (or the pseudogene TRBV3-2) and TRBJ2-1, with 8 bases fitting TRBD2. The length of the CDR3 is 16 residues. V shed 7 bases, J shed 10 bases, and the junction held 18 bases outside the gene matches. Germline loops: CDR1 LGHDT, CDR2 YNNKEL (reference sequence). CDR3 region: CASTAGGQAGVLEQFF. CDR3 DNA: TGTGCCAGCACCGCTGGGGGGCAAGCGGGAGTCTTAGAGCAGTTCTTC.

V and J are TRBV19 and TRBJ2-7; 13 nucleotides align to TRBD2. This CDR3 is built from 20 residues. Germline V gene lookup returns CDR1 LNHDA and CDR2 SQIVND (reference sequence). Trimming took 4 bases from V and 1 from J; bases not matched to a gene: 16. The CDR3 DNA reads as TGTGCCAGTAGTAGGCCCCCGGGGACTAGCGGGAAGTTAACTTCCTACGAGCAGTACTTC. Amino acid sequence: CASSRPPGTSGKLTSYEQYF.

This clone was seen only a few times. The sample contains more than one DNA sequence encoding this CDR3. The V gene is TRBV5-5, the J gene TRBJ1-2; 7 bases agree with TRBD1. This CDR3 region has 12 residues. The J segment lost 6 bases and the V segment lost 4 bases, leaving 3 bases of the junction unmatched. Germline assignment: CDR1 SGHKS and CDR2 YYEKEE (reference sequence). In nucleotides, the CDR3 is TGTGCCAGCAGCCGTGACAGGGATGGCTACACCTTC. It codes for CASSRDRDGYTF.

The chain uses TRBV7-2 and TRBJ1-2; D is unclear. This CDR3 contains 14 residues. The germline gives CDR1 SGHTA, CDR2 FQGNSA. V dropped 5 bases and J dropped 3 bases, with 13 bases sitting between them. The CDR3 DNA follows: TGTGCCAGCAGCCTAAACGGACTGGACTATGGCTACACCTTC. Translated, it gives CASSLNGLDYGYTF.

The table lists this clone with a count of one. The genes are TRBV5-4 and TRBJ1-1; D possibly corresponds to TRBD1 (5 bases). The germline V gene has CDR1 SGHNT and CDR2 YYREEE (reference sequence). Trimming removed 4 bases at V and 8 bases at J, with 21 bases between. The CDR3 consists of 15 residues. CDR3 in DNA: TGTGCCAGCAGCCGGTTTGGGGCGGGGCTCAGGGAAGCTTTCTTT. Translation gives CASSRFGAGLREAFF. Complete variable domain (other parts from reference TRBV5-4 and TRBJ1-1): ETGVTQSPTHLIKTRGQQVTLRCSSQSGHNTVSWYQQALGQGPQFIFQYYREEENGRGNFPPRFSGLQFPNYSSELNVNALELDDSALYLCASSRFGAGLREAFFGQGTRLTVV.

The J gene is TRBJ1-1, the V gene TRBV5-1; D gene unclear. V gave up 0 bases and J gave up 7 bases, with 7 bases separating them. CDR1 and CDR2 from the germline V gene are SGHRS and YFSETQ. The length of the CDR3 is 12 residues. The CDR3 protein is CASSLESSEAFF. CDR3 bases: TGCGCCAGCAGCTTGGAAAGTAGTGAAGCTTTCTTT.